In its sample, the clone carrying this TCR beta chain was seen a few times. Antigen unknown. MiXCR was run by TCRdb on the RT-PCR reads, yielding one entry per CDR3 protein. The sample lists approximately 570,000 distinct CDR3 sequences, under 9% seen once, with over 10% in the top ten. These data come from a study of response to subunit inactivated influenza vaccine. Findings and caveats of the study: Researchers suggested that each seasonal influenza vaccination recruits few new T cells.

CDR1 is SEHNR and CDR2 is FQNEAQ in the germline V gene (reference sequence). V was trimmed by 2 bases and J by 8 bases, leaving 9 bases between them. The CDR3 length is 12 residues. The sequence came from a man aged 50 to 69 who received an inactivated influenza vaccine. The specimen was PBMCs from blood, collected less than 30 months after vaccination. This chain joins TRBV7-9 and TRBJ1-1; D remains ambiguous. The chain's CDR3 is CASSLLGREAFF. In DNA, the CDR3 is TGTGCCAGCAGCTTATTGGGGAGAGAAGCTTTCTTT.